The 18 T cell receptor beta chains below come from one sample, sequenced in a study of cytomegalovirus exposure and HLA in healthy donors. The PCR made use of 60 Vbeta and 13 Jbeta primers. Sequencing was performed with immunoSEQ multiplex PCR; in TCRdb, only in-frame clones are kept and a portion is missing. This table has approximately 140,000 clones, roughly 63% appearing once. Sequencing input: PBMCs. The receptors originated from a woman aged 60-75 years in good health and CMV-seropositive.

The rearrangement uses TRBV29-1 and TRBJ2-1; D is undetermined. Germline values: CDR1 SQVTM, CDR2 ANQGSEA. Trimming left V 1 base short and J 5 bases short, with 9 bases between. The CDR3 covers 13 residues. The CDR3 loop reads CSVEARRDNEQFF. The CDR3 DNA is TGCAGCGTTGAAGCCCGCCGGGACAATGAGCAGTTCTTC.

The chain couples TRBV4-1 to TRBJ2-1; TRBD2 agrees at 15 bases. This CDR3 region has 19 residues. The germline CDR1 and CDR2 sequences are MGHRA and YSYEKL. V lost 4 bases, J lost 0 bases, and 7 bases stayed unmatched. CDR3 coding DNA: TGCGCCAGCAGCCCGAGCGGGACTAGCGGGGGGCGCTCCTACAATGAGCAGTTCTTC. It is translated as CASSPSGTSGGRSYNEQFF.

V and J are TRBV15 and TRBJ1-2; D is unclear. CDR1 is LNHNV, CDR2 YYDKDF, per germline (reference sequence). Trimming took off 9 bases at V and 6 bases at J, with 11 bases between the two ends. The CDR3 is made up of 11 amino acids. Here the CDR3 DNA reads TGTGCCACGTCGCGGAGGGATGGCTACACCTTC. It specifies CATSRRDGYTF.

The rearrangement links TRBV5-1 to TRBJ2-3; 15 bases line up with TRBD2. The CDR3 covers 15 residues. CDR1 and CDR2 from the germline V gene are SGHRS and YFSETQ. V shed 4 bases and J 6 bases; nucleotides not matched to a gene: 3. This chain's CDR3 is CASSIGTSGRDTQYF. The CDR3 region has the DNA TGCGCCAGCAGCATCGGGACTAGCGGGAGGGATACGCAGTATTTT.

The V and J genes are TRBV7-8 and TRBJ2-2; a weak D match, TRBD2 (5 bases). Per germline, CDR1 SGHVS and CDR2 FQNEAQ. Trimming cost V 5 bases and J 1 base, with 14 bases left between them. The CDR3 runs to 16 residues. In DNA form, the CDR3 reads TGTGCCAGCAGCCTGCCCGGGGAAGGGAACACCGGGGAGCTGTTTTTT. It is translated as CASSLPGEGNTGELFF.

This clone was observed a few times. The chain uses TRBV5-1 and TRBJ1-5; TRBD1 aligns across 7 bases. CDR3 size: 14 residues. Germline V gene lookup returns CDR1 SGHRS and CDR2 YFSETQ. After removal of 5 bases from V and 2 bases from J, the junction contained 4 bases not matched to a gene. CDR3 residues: CASSTGVRNQPQHF. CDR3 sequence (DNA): TGCGCCAGCAGTACAGGGGTACGCAATCAGCCCCAGCATTTT.

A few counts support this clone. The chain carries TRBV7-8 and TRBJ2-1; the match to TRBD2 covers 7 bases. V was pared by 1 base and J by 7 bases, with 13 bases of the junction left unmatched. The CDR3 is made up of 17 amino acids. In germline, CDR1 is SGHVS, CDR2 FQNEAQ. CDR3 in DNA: TGTGCCAGCAGCTTAGATCAGGTCGGGAGGCCCCAAAATGAGCAGTTCTTC. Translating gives CASSLDQVGRPQNEQFF.

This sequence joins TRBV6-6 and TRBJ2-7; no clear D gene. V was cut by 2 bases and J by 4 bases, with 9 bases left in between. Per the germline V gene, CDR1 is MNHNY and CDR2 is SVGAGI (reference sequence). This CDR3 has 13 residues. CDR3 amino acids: CASSYLGEYEQYF. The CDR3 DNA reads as TGTGCCAGCAGTTACCTCGGAGAGTACGAGCAGTACTTC.

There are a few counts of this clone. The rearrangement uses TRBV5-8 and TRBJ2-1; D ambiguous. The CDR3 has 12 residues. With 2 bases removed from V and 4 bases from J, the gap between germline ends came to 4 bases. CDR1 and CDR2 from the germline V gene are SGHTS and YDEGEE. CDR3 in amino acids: CASSLEYNEQFF. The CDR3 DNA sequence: TGTGCCAGCAGCTTAGAGTACAATGAGCAGTTCTTC.

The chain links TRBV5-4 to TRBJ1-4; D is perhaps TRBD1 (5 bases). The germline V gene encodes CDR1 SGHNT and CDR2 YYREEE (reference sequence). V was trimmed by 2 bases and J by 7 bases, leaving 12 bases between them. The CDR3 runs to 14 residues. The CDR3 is CASSFKGRIEKLFF. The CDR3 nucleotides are TGTGCCAGCAGCTTCAAGGGGCGCATTGAAAAACTGTTTTTT.

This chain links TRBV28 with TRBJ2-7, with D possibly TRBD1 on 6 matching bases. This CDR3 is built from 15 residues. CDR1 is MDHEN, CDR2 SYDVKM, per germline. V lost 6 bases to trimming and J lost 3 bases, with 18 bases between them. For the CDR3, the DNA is TGTGCCAGCAGGCTAGGTCCAGGGGTTGGCTACGAGCAGTACTTC. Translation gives CASRLGPGVGYEQYF.

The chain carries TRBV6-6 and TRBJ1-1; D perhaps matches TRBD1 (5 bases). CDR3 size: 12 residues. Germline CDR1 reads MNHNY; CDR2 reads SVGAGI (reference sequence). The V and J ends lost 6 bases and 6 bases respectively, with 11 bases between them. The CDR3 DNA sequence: TGTGCCAGCAGGCCTACAGGAGCTGAAGCTTTCTTT. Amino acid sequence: CASRPTGAEAFF.

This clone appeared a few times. CDR3 loop: CASRGTAQETQYF. CDR3 in DNA: TGCGCCAGCAGGGGGACAGCTCAAGAGACCCAGTACTTC. The chain joins TRBV5-1 to TRBJ2-5, with 7 bases lining up with TRBD1. V was clipped by 5 bases and J by 2 bases; unmatched bases: 3. The length of the CDR3 is 13 residues. Germline V gene lookup returns CDR1 SGHRS and CDR2 YFSETQ.

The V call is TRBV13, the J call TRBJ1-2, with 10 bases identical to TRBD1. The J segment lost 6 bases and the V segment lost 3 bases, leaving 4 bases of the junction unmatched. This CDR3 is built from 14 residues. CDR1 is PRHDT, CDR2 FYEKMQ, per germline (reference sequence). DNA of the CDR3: TGTGCCAGCAGCTTTGAGACAGGGGGCGATGGCTACACCTTC. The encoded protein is CASSFETGGDGYTF.

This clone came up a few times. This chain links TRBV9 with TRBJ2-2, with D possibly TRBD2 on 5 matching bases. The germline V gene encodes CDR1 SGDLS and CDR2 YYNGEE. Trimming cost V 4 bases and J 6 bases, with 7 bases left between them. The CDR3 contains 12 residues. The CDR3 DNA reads TGTGCCAGCAGCTCGGAGGCCGGGGAGCTGTTTTTT. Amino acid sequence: CASSSEAGELFF. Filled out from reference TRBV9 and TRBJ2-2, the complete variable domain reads DSGVTQTPKHLITATGQRVTLRCSPRSGDLSVYWYQQSLDQGLQFLIQYYNGEERAKGNILERFSAQQFPDLHSELNLSSLELGDSALYFCASSSEAGELFFGEGSRLTVL.

The CDR3 here is CASSLGRTGGNEQFF. The CDR3, as DNA: TGCGCCAGCAGCTTGGGGAGGACAGGGGGAAATGAGCAGTTCTTC. This chain uses TRBV5-1 with TRBJ2-1; TRBD1 matches 10 bases. From germline, CDR1 is SGHRS and CDR2 YFSETQ. The CDR3 is 15 residues long. V lost 0 bases and J lost 7; bases outside the gene matches: 4. Filled out from reference TRBV5-1 and TRBJ2-1, the complete variable domain reads KAGVTQTPRYLIKTRGQQVTLSCSPISGHRSVSWYQQTPGQGLQFLFEYFSETQRNKGNFPGRFSGRQFSNSRSEMNVSTLELGDSALYLCASSLGRTGGNEQFFGPGTRLTVL.

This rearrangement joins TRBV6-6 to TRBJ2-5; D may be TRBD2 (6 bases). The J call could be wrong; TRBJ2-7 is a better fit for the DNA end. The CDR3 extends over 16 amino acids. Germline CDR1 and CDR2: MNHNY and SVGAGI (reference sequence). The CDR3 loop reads CASRMKTGLGAYEQYF. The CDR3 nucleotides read TGTGCCAGCAGGATGAAGACGGGACTTGGTGCTTACGAGCAGTACTTC.

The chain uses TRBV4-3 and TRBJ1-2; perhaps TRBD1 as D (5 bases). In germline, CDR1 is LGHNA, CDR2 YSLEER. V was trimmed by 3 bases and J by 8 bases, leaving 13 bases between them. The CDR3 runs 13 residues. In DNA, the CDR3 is TGCGCCAGCAGCCATCCTCAGGGAAGAGGCTACACCTTC. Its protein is CASSHPQGRGYTF.